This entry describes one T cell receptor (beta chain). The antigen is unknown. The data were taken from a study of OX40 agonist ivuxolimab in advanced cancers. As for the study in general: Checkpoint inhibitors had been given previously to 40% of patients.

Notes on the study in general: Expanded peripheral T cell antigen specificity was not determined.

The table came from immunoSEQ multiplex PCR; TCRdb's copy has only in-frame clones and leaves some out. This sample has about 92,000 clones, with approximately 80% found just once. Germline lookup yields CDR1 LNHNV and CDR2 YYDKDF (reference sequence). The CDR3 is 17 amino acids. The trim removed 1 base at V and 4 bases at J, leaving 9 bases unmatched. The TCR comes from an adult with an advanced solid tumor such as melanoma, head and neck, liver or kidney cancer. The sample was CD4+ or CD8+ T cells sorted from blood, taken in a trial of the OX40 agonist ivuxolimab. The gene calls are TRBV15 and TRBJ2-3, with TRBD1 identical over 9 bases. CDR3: CATSRVPGTGRADTQYF. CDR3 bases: TGTGCCACCAGCAGAGTACCCGGGACAGGGAGGGCAGATACGCAGTATTTT. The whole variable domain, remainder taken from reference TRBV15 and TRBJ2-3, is DAMVIQNPRYQVTQFGKPVTLSCSQTLNHNVMYWYQQKSSQAPKLLFHYYDKDFNNEADTPDNFQSRRPNTSFCFLDIRSPGLGDTAMYLCATSRVPGTGRADTQYFGPGTRLTVL.